These 3 T cell receptor beta chains were sequenced from one sample in a study of CD8+CD57+ T cells in acquired aplastic anemia. Template material for TCR beta VDJ and CDR3 profiling consisted of genomic DNA. TCRdb passed the reads through MiXCR, listing each CDR3 protein once. Here the sample spans fewer than 200,000 distinct CDR3 sequences, around 40% being singletons. Sequencing was done on a sample of sorted CD4+, CD8+, or CD8+CD57+ T cells (not recorded which) from PBMCs. The receptors here all came from a human donor in good health.

This clonotype came up many times. This sequence joins TRBV20-1 and TRBJ2-7, with 7 nucleotides matching TRBD2. Germline CDR1 reads DFQATT; CDR2 reads SNEGSKA (reference sequence). The CDR3 loop spans 11 amino acids. The CDR3: CGGTTSYEQYF. In DNA form, the CDR3 reads TGCGGGGGGACTACCTCCTACGAGCAGTACTTC.

This clonotype was picked up a small number of times. The V call is TRBV24-1, the J call TRBJ2-1; 9 bases map to TRBD2. Germline V gene sequence: CDR1 KGHDR, CDR2 SFDVKD. CDR3 length: 12 amino acids. In nucleotides, the CDR3 is TGTGCTAGCGGGGGAGGATACAATGAGCAGTTCTTC. Its translation: CASGGGYNEQFF.

This clonotype was recorded at least ten times. The chain has TRBV2 and TRBJ2-7; D might be TRBD1 or TRBD2, each matching 5 bases. The germline V gene encodes CDR1 SNHLY and CDR2 FYNNEI. V was shortened by 8 bases and J by 2 bases, with 10 bases between the two germline ends. The CDR3 has 12 residues. The CDR3 protein is CASWDGAYEQYF. The CDR3 DNA reads as TGTGCCAGCTGGGACGGAGCCTACGAGCAGTACTTC.